A selection of T cell receptor beta chains follows, all from one sample in a study of blood T cell repertoires in COVID-19. This table comes from immunoSEQ multiplex PCR, and its TCRdb copy is limited to in-frame clones, with some not included. Here the sample spans 65,000 to 70,000 clones, around nine tenths being singletons. The sample was peripheral blood. The receptor set was obtained from a woman older than 75 with acute or convalescent COVID-19. The CDR3 runs from the conserved cysteine through the conserved F or W. The D gene is left open where the match is weak.

v_call	j_call	d_call	cdr3_aa
TRBV5-8	TRBJ1-2	-	CASIQGPRGYTF
TRBV6-2/TRBV6-3	TRBJ2-7	-	CASSYPSGRQYF
TRBV5-1	TRBJ1-1	-	CASSGGASNTEAFF
TRBV6-5	TRBJ1-4	-	CASKTPQGILFF
TRBV11-2	TRBJ2-3	-	CASSLGRGGTDTQYF
TRBV3-1/TRBV3-2	TRBJ2-1	TRBD2	CASSLGLAGINEQFF
TRBV7-8	TRBJ1-2	-	CASSPRTANYGYTF
TRBV11-3	TRBJ2-1	TRBD2	CASSSRGGRNNEQFF
TRBV5-6	TRBJ1-4	TRBD1	CASSRTSTGINEKLFF
TRBV28	TRBJ2-1	-	CASRKTVGEQFF
TRBV6-1	TRBJ1-6	-	CASSEGGQGHNSPLHF
TRBV10-3	TRBJ1-1	-	CAISPAASTGAFF
TRBV6-1	TRBJ2-3	TRBD2	CASSEPGTNTDTQYF
TRBV28	TRBJ1-1	-	CASSLSPPMNTEAFF
TRBV28	TRBJ2-5	-	CASSLMLGTQYF
TRBV19	TRBJ2-6	TRBD1	CASSTGQGALGANVLTF
TRBV7-2	TRBJ2-7	TRBD1	CASSIPGTDYEQYF
TRBV7-2	TRBJ1-3	-	CASSLRRGNTIYF